This T cell receptor beta chain emerged from a study of shared T cell receptors in the human thymus. The germline V gene has CDR1 SNHLY and CDR2 FYNNEI. Trimming removed 5 bases from V and 0 bases from J; junction bases left unmatched: 18. CDR3 length: 21 residues. Assay used: immunoSEQ multiplex PCR; TCRdb lists only in-frame clones, some missing. The table includes roughly 710,000 clones, 70% to 90% detected once. A further study also used this sample, focusing on human thymus T cells.

This sequence was found in a girl less than two years old with a congenital heart defect. The sequencing sample was made of thymocytes. This chain joins TRBV2 and TRBJ1-5; TRBD1 matches 11 bases. CDR3 coding DNA: TGTGCCAGCAGTCCTCCTCGTTCTCGGGACAGGGGGTGTGATAGCAATCAGCCCCAGCATTTT. This encodes CASSPPRSRDRGCDSNQPQHF. The full variable domain, with the rest looked up from reference TRBV2 and TRBJ1-5, is EPEVTQTPSHQVTQMGQEVILRCVPISNHLYFYWYRQILGQKVEFLVSFYNNEISEKSEIFDDQFSVERPDGSNFTLKIRSTKLEDSAMYFCASSPPRSRDRGCDSNQPQHFGDGTRLSIL.